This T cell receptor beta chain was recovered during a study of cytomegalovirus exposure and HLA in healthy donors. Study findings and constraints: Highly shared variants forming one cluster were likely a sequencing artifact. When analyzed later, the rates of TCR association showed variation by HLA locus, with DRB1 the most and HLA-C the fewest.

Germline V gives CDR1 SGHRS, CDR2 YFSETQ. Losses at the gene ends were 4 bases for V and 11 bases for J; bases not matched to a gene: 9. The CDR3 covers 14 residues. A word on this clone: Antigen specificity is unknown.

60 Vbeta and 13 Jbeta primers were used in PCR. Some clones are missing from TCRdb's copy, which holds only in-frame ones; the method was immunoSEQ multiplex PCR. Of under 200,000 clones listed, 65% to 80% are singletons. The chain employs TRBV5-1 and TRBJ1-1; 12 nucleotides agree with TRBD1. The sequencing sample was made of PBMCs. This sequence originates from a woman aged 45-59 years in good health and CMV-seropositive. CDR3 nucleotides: TGCGCCAGCAGCACGGGACAGGGGGCGAATTTGGCTTTCTTT. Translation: CASSTGQGANLAFF.